This T cell receptor beta chain was obtained from a study of cytomegalovirus exposure and HLA in healthy donors. This PCR relied on a set of 60 Vbeta primers and 13 Jbeta primers. Libraries were prepared by immunoSEQ multiplex PCR; TCRdb keeps only in-frame clonotypes and omits some of them. Of about 260,000 clones in the sample, 80% to 90% were seen once. The trim removed 4 bases at V and 5 bases at J, leaving 1 base unmatched. The CDR3 runs 13 residues. Germline CDR1 is ENHRY and CDR2 is SYGVKD. The V and J genes are TRBV10-3 and TRBJ1-5; 8 bases are shared with TRBD1. Input material: PBMCs. The source of this sequence is a middle-aged woman in good health and CMV-seropositive. The CDR3 DNA sequence: TGTGCCATCAGTGGGGGACAGGATCAGCCCCAGCATTTT. Translated: CAISGGQDQPQHF.